This T cell receptor (beta chain) was identified in a study of early T cells in non-severe SARS-CoV-2 infection. TCRdb itself ran the 5' RACE reads through MiXCR, one entry per CDR3 protein. The profile shows 30,000 to 45,000 distinct CDR3 sequences, around 5% of them singletons. V was clipped by 4 bases and J by 0 bases, with 4 bases between them. The CDR3 totals 12 residues. From germline, CDR1 is LGHDT and CDR2 YNNKEL (reference sequence). This rearrangement joins TRBV3-1 to TRBJ2-7; D not resolved. The sequence was collected from an adult who was a healthcare worker with PCR-confirmed SARS-CoV-2 infection or an uninfected control (not recorded which). Sequencing was performed on whole blood. The CDR3 sequence: CASSLSSYEQYF. The CDR3 DNA reads as TGTGCCAGCAGCCTCAGCTCCTACGAGCAGTACTTC.